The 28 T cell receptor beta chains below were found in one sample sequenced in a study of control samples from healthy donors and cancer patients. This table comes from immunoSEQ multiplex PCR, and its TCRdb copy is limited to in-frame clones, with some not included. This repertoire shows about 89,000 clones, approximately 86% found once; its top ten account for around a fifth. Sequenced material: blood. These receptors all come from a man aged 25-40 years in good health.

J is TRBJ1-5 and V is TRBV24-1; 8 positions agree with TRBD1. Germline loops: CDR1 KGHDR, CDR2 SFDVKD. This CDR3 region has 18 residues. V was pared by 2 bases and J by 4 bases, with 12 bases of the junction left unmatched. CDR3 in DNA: TGTGCCACCAGTGATTCGCCCTCGACAGGGGCGGCGAATCAGCCCCAGCATTTT. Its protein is CATSDSPSTGAANQPQHF.

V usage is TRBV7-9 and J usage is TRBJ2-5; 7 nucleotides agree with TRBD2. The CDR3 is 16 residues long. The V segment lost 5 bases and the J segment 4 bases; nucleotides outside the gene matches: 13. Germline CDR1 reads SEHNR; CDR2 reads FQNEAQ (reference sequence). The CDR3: CASSQTGGLVGETQYF. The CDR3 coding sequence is TGTGCCAGCAGCCAGACTGGCGGACTAGTAGGAGAGACCCAGTACTTC.

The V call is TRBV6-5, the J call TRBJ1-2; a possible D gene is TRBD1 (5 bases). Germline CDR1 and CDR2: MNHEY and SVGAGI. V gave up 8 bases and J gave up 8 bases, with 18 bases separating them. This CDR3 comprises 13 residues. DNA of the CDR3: TGTGCCAGCGTGGGGACGGTGGAGGCAGGCTACACCTTC. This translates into CASVGTVEAGYTF.

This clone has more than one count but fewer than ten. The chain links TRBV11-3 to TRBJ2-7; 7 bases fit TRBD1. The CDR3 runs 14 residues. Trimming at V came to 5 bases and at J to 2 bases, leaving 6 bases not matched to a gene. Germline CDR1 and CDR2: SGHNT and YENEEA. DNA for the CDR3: TGTGCCAGCAGCAGAACCGGGACAGCCTACGAGCAGTACTTC. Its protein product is CASSRTGTAYEQYF.

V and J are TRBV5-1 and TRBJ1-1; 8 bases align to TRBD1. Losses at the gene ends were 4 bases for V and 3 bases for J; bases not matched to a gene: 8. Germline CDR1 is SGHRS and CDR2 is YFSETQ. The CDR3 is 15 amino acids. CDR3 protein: CASSTPTGEDTEAFF. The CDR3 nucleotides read TGCGCCAGCAGCACCCCGACAGGGGAGGACACTGAAGCTTTCTTT.

The DNA of the CDR3 is TGTGCCAGCAGCCATAGGGTACCTAGCGGGGGGGGCACAGATACGCAGTATTTT. Translated, it gives CASSHRVPSGGGTDTQYF. This chain uses TRBV3-1 (or the pseudogene TRBV3-2) with TRBJ2-3; TRBD2 aligns across 12 bases. The CDR3 is made up of 18 amino acids. V dropped 3 bases and J dropped 1; count of bases not matched to a gene: 8. Germline V CDR1 and CDR2: LGHDT, YNNKEL (reference sequence).

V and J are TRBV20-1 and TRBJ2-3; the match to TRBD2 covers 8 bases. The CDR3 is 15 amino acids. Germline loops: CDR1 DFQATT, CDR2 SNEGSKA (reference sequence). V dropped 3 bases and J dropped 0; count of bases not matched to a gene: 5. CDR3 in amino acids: CSASSGETSTDTQYF. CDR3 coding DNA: TGCAGTGCTAGTAGCGGGGAGACTAGCACAGATACGCAGTATTTT.

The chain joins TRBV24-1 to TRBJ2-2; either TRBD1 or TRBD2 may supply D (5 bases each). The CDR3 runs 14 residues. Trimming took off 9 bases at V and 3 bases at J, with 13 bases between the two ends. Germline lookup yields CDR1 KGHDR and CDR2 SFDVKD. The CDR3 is CATGTDSDTGELFF. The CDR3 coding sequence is TGTGCCACCGGGACCGACAGCGACACCGGGGAGCTGTTTTTT.

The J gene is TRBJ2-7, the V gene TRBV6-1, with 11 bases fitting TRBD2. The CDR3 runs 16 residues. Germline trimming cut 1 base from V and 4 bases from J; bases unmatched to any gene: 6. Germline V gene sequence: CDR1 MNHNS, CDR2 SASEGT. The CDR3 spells CASSEVGASGGYEQYF. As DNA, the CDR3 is TGTGCCAGCAGTGAAGTAGGAGCTAGCGGGGGGTACGAGCAGTACTTC.

The CDR3 nucleotides read TGCAGCGGTGGCCCGGGGACAGGGAAAGAGACCCAGTACTTC. Translation gives CSGGPGTGKETQYF. This chain uses TRBV29-1 with TRBJ2-5, with 9 bases aligning to TRBD1. CDR3 length: 14 amino acids. The V segment lost 7 bases and the J segment 3 bases; nucleotides outside the gene matches: 9. CDR1 is SQVTM and CDR2 is ANQGSEA in the germline V gene.

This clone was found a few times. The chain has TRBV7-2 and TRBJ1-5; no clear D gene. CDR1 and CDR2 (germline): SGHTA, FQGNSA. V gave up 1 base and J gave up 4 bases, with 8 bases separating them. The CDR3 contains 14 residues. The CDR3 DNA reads TGTGCCAGCAGCTTAGGGCCAGATAATCAGCCCCAGCATTTT. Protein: CASSLGPDNQPQHF.

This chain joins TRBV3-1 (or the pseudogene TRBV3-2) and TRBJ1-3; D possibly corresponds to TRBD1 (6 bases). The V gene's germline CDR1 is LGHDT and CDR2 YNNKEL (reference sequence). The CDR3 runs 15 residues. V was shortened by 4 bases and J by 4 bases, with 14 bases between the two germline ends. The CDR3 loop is CASSPRGGWGNTIYF. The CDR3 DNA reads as TGTGCCAGCAGCCCGAGAGGGGGGTGGGGAAACACCATATATTTT.

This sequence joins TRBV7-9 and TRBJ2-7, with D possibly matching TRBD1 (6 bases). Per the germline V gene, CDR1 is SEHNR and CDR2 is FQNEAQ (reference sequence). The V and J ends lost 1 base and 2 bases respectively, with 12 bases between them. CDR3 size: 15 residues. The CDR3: CASSLGTVNPYEQYF. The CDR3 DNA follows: TGTGCCAGCAGCTTAGGGACAGTTAATCCCTACGAGCAGTACTTC.

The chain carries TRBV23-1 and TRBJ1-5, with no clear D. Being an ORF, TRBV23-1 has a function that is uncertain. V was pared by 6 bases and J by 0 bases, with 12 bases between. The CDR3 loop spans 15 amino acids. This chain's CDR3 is CASSPQDHSNQPQHF. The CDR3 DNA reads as TGCGCCAGCAGCCCCCAGGACCATAGCAATCAGCCCCAGCATTTT.

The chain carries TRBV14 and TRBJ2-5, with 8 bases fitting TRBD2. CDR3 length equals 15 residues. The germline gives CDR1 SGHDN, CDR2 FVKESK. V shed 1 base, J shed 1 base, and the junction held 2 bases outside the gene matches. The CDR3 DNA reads TGTGCCAGCAGCCAAGGAAGCGGGGGCCAAGAGACCCAGTACTTC. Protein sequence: CASSQGSGGQETQYF.

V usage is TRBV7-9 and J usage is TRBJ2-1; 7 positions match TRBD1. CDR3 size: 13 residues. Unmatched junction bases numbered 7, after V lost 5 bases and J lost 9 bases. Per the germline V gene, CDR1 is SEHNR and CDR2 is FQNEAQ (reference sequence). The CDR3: CASSGQGDGEQFF. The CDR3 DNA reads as TGTGCCAGCAGCGGCCAGGGGGATGGTGAGCAGTTCTTC.

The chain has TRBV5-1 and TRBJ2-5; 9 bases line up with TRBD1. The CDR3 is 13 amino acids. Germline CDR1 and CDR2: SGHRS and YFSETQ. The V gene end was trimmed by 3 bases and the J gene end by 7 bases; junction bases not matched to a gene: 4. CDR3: CASSWGTGSTQYF. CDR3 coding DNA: TGCGCCAGCAGCTGGGGGACAGGGTCGACCCAGTACTTC.

This CDR3 is CASSLAGKNTGELFF. The CDR3 nucleotides read TGTGCCAGCAGCTTAGCCGGGAAGAACACCGGGGAGCTGTTTTTT. The V and J genes are TRBV7-9 and TRBJ2-2; tentative D call: TRBD2 (5 bases). V was trimmed by 0 bases and J by 1 base, leaving 6 bases between them. Germline CDR1 SEHNR, CDR2 FQNEAQ (reference sequence). CDR3 length: 15 residues.

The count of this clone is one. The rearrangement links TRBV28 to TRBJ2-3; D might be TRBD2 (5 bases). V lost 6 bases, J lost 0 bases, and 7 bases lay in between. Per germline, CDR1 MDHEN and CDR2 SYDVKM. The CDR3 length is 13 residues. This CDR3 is CASSGGSTDTQYF. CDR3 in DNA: TGTGCCAGCAGCGGCGGGAGCACAGATACGCAGTATTTT.

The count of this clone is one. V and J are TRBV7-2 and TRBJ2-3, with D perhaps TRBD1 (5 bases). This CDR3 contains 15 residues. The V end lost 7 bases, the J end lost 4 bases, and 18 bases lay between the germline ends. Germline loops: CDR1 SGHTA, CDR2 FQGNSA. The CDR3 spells CASTDSRAGSDTQYF. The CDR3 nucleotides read TGTGCCAGCACCGACTCGCGTGCAGGGTCAGATACGCAGTATTTT.

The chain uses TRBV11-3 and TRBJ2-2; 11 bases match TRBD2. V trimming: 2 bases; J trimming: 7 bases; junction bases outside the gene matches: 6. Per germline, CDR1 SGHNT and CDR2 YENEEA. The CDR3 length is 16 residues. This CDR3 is CASSLKLGLAGGELFF. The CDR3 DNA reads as TGTGCCAGCAGCTTAAAGTTAGGACTAGCGGGCGGGGAGCTGTTTTTT. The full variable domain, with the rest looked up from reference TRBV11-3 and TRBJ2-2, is EAGVVQSPRYKIIEKKQPVAFWCNPISGHNTLYWYLQNLGQGPELLIRYENEEAVDDSQLPKDRFSAERLKGVDSTLKIQPAELGDSAVYLCASSLKLGLAGGELFFGEGSRLTVL.

CDR3: CASSPLGGSSGYTF. In DNA form, the CDR3 reads TGTGCCAGCAGCCCCTTAGGGGGTTCTTCTGGCTACACCTTC. The chain recombines TRBV27 with TRBJ1-2; weak D call: TRBD1 (6 bases). Trimming took 6 bases from V and 7 from J, leaving 18 bases between them. The CDR3 is 14 residues long. Germline CDR1 and CDR2: MNHEY and SMNVEV (reference sequence).

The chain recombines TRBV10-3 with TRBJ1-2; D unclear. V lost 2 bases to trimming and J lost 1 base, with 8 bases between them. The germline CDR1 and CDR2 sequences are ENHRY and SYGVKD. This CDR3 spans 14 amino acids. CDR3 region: CAISEGVGNYGYTF. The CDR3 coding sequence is TGTGCCATCAGTGAGGGAGTGGGTAACTATGGCTACACCTTC.

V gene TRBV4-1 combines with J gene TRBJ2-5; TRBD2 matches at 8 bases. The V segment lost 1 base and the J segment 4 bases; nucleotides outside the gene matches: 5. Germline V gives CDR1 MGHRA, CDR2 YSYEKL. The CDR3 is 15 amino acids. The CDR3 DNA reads TGCGCCAGCAGCCAAGGCCCAGCGGGGGTAGAGACCCAGTACTTC. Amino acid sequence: CASSQGPAGVETQYF.

The CDR3 loop is CASRTRAGNTEAFF. The CDR3 coding sequence is TGCGCCAGCCGGACCCGGGCGGGGAACACTGAAGCTTTCTTT. V and J are TRBV5-1 and TRBJ1-1; D is undetermined. CDR3 length: 14 amino acids. CDR1 is SGHRS and CDR2 is YFSETQ in the germline V gene. V lost 7 bases to trimming and J lost 1 base, with 14 bases between them.

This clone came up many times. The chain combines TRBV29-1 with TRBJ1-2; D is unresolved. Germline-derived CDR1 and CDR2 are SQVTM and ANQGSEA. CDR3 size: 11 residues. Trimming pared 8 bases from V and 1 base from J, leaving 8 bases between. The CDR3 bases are TGCAGCTCGGGCCATAACTATGGCTACACCTTC. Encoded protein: CSSGHNYGYTF. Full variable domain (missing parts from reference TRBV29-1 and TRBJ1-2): SAVISQKPSRDICQRGTSLTIQCQVDSQVTMMFWYRQQPGQSLTLIATANQGSEATYESGFVIDKFPISRPNLTFSTLTVSNMSPEDSSIYLCSSGHNYGYTFGSGTRLTVV.

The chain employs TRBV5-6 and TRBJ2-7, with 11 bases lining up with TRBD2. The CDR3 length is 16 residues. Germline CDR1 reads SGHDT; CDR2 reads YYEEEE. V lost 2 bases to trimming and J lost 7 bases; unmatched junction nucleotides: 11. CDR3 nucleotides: TGTGCCAGCAGCTTAGCCGGGACTAGCGGTTCCTCGGAGCAGTACTTC. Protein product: CASSLAGTSGSSEQYF.

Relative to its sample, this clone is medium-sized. The CDR3, as DNA: TGTGCCAGCAGTTTAGCAGATAATTCACCCCTCCACTTT. It encodes CASSLADNSPLHF. The J gene is TRBJ1-6, the V gene TRBV27; D gene unclear. Germline V gene lookup returns CDR1 MNHEY and CDR2 SMNVEV (reference sequence). The length of the CDR3 is 13 residues. Trimming cost V 2 bases and J 5 bases, with 4 bases left between them.